The 16 T cell receptor beta chains reported below all come from one sample, sequenced in a study of blood T cell repertoires in COVID-19. The protocol was immunoSEQ multiplex PCR, while the TCRdb copy is restricted to in-frame clones and leaves out a portion. The profile shows a few hundred thousand clones, around 87% of them singletons. Input material: PBMCs or T cells enriched from blood (not recorded which). These receptors came from a woman aged 18-29 years with acute COVID-19.

The chain carries TRBV6-5 and TRBJ1-1; the match to TRBD1 covers 9 bases. Germline-derived CDR1 and CDR2 are MNHEY and SVGAGI. The CDR3 contains 15 residues. V lost 7 bases, J lost 1 base, and 7 bases stayed unmatched. The CDR3 protein is CASTKRQGGNTEAFF. The DNA of the CDR3 is TGTGCCAGCACCAAGCGACAGGGGGGGAACACTGAAGCTTTCTTT.

This CDR3 reads CASSIFGQGLNEKLFF. Written as DNA, the CDR3 is TGTGCCAGTAGTATTTTCGGACAGGGACTTAATGAAAAACTGTTTTTT. The chain has TRBV19 and TRBJ1-4; TRBD1 agrees at 8 bases. CDR1 is LNHDA, CDR2 SQIVND, per germline (reference sequence). V trimming: 3 bases; J trimming: 4 bases; junction bases outside the gene matches: 7. This CDR3 spans 16 amino acids.

V and J are TRBV19 and TRBJ1-1; 9 bases agree with TRBD1. V shed 2 bases and J 2 bases; nucleotides not matched to a gene: 6. Germline V gives CDR1 LNHDA, CDR2 SQIVND (reference sequence). This CDR3 has 16 residues. CDR3 sequence (DNA): TGTGCCAGTAGTATAATTGGGGACAGGGTTAACACTGAAGCTTTCTTT. As protein: CASSIIGDRVNTEAFF.

The chain couples TRBV7-9 to TRBJ1-2; 9 bases fit TRBD1. The V and J ends lost 6 bases and 1 base, in that order; junction bases with no gene match: 12. Germline V gene data show CDR1 as SEHNR and CDR2 as FQNEAQ (reference sequence). This CDR3 is built from 17 residues. The CDR3 sequence: CASRPSGQGPDNYGYTF. CDR3 bases: TGTGCCAGCAGGCCCTCCGGACAGGGGCCCGATAACTATGGCTACACCTTC.

This chain links TRBV29-1 with TRBJ1-5; D uncertain. Looked up from germline, CDR1 is SQVTM and CDR2 is ANQGSEA. This CDR3 is built from 13 residues. V shed 3 bases and J shed 0 bases, with 6 bases lying between them. CDR3 sequence reads: CSVEVGSNQPQHF. CDR3 nucleotides: TGCAGCGTTGAGGTCGGTAGCAATCAGCCCCAGCATTTT.

This chain connects TRBV15 to TRBJ1-3; tentative D call: TRBD1 (5 bases). CDR1 is LNHNV, CDR2 YYDKDF, per germline (reference sequence). V was shortened by 0 bases and J by 4 bases, with 10 bases between the two germline ends. This CDR3 spans 15 amino acids. For the CDR3, the DNA is TGTGCCACCAGCAGAGATAGGGGAACAGGAAACACCATATATTTT. The encoded protein is CATSRDRGTGNTIYF.

V is TRBV28 and J is TRBJ1-4; TRBD1 might be the D (5 bases). Germline V gene data show CDR1 as MDHEN and CDR2 as SYDVKM. The CDR3 sequence is 15 residues long. The V end was cut by 2 bases, the J end by 8 bases, with 15 bases between. CDR3 amino acids: CASSLASQGGEKLFF. The CDR3 nucleotides are TGTGCCAGCAGTTTAGCTAGCCAGGGAGGGGAAAAACTGTTTTTT.

V and J are TRBV5-6 and TRBJ1-1; D is ambiguous. CDR1 and CDR2 from the germline V gene are SGHDT and YYEEEE. The CDR3 extends over 14 amino acids. Trimming took off 2 bases at V and 1 base at J, with 9 bases between the two ends. The CDR3 spells CASSFTTANTEAFF. In nucleotides, the CDR3 is TGTGCCAGCAGCTTCACAACAGCGAACACTGAAGCTTTCTTT. The full variable domain, rest sourced from reference TRBV5-6 and TRBJ1-1, is DAGVTQSPTHLIKTRGQQVTLRCSPKSGHDTVSWYQQALGQGPQFIFQYYEEEERQRGNFPDRFSGHQFPNYSSELNVNALLLGDSALYLCASSFTTANTEAFFGQGTRLTVV.

This clone was picked up a small number of times. V is TRBV5-1 and J is TRBJ1-1; D remains unclear. Germline V gives CDR1 SGHRS, CDR2 YFSETQ. The V end was cut by 1 base, the J end by 1 base, with 11 bases between. The CDR3 covers 15 residues. The CDR3 loop reads CASSLSGQKNTEAFF. The CDR3 DNA reads as TGCGCCAGCAGCTTGAGTGGCCAGAAGAACACTGAAGCTTTCTTT.

This clone came up once. The rearrangement links TRBV19 to TRBJ2-3; D gene ambiguous. The CDR3 consists of 12 residues. Germline CDR1 is LNHDA and CDR2 is SQIVND (reference sequence). V dropped 6 bases and J dropped 5 bases, with 9 bases sitting between them. CDR3 sequence reads: CASRGVGDTQYF. The CDR3 region has the DNA TGTGCCAGTAGGGGCGTGGGAGATACGCAGTATTTT.

The chain links TRBV9 to TRBJ2-2, with 8 bases that match TRBD2. The V gene end was trimmed by 1 base and the J gene end by 6 bases; junction bases not matched to a gene: 5. The CDR3 sequence is 15 residues long. CDR1 is SGDLS, CDR2 YYNGEE, per germline. In nucleotides, the CDR3 is TGTGCCAGCAGCGTACAGAGCGGGAGCCCCGGGGAGCTGTTTTTT. This sequence encodes CASSVQSGSPGELFF.

V gene TRBV4-2 combines with J gene TRBJ2-5; TRBD1 agrees at 8 bases. V shed 4 bases and J 1 base; nucleotides not matched to a gene: 5. The germline CDR1 and CDR2 sequences are LGHNA and YNFKEQ. CDR3 length equals 15 residues. CDR3 amino acids: CASSPRDRSQETQYF. The CDR3, as DNA: TGTGCCAGCAGCCCTAGGGACAGGAGCCAAGAGACCCAGTACTTC.

The chain uses TRBV7-9 and TRBJ2-2, with D unresolved. Germline-derived CDR1 and CDR2 are SEHNR and FQNEAQ (reference sequence). This CDR3 region has 13 residues. V was clipped by 3 bases and J by 7 bases, with 9 bases between them. The CDR3 spells CASSLKRGGELFF. As DNA, the CDR3 is TGTGCCAGCAGCTTGAAACGAGGCGGGGAGCTGTTTTTT.

This chain joins TRBV28 and TRBJ1-6; TRBD1 is a possible D gene (5 bases). Looked up from germline, CDR1 is MDHEN and CDR2 is SYDVKM. There are 18 residues in the CDR3. The V gene lost 4 bases and the J gene lost 0 bases, with 16 bases spanning the gap. For the CDR3, the DNA is TGTGCCAGCAGTTCTACCCGTGGGGCTGGCTCCTATAATTCACCCCTCCACTTT. Its translation is CASSSTRGAGSYNSPLHF.

The chain combines TRBV28 with TRBJ2-1; 9 nucleotides agree with TRBD1. The V gene's germline CDR1 is MDHEN and CDR2 SYDVKM. This CDR3 spans 16 amino acids. V lost 5 bases and J lost 5; bases outside the gene matches: 10. CDR3 amino acids: CASSEYRDRADNEQFF. The CDR3 DNA follows: TGTGCCAGCAGTGAATACCGGGACAGGGCGGACAATGAGCAGTTCTTC.

The V and J genes are TRBV5-1 and TRBJ1-6; TRBD1 matches 7 bases. CDR3 length: 14 residues. Germline V gene data show CDR1 as SGHRS and CDR2 as YFSETQ. Losses at the gene ends were 4 bases for V and 8 bases for J; bases not matched to a gene: 6. In DNA, the CDR3 is TGCGCCAGCAGCCGTGACAGGGAGGATTCACCCCTCCACTTT. It is translated as CASSRDREDSPLHF.